Detailed here is one T cell receptor beta chain. The entry originates in a study of cytomegalovirus exposure and HLA in healthy donors. Trimming cost V 4 bases and J 1 base, with 11 bases left between them. This CDR3 contains 14 residues. Germline V gene sequence: CDR1 SGHTS, CDR2 YDEGEE. Researchers ran the PCR with 60 Vbeta and 13 Jbeta primers. The repertoire was sequenced with immunoSEQ multiplex PCR; TCRdb's copy has only in-frame clones and lacks some. The data hold fewer than 200,000 clones, with around 80% observed a single time. This sequence originates from a woman aged 18-35 years in good health and CMV-seronegative. Specimen: PBMCs. The chain combines TRBV5-8 with TRBJ1-1, with D tentatively TRBD1 (6 bases). CDR3: CASSLIQGNTEAFF. The DNA of the CDR3 is TGTGCCAGCAGCCTGATACAGGGGAACACTGAAGCTTTCTTT.